Below are 7 T cell receptor beta chains sequenced from a single sample in a study of cytomegalovirus exposure and HLA in healthy donors. Here immunoSEQ multiplex PCR was the method, and the copy in TCRdb shows in-frame clones only, minus some. This table holds 150,000 to 200,000 clones, around 80% found once. The sequenced sample consisted of PBMCs. These receptors all stem from a woman aged 25 to 39 in good health and CMV-seropositive.

This clone was seen at least ten times. The J gene is TRBJ1-4, the V gene TRBV5-6; 7 bases match TRBD1. CDR3 size: 17 residues. Trimming at V came to 2 bases and at J to 8 bases, leaving 15 bases not matched to a gene. Germline-derived CDR1 and CDR2 are SGHDT and YYEEEE. The CDR3, as DNA: TGTGCCAGCAGCTTTGTGCAGGAGACAGGGATTCAGGAAAAACTGTTTTTT. Its protein is CASSFVQETGIQEKLFF.

V usage is TRBV6-6 and J usage is TRBJ2-1; 11 nucleotides agree with TRBD1. Per the germline V gene, CDR1 is MNHNY and CDR2 is SVGAGI (reference sequence). V lost 6 bases, J lost 9 bases, and 4 bases stayed unmatched. This CDR3 comprises 13 residues. CDR3 in DNA: TGTGCCAGCAGAAAGGGACAGGGGGGTGAGCAGTTCTTC. Encoded protein: CASRKGQGGEQFF.

This clone came up once. The J gene is TRBJ2-4, the V gene TRBV5-1; D unresolved. The V end was cut by 0 bases, the J end by 5 bases, with 9 bases between. CDR3 length: 14 residues. Germline V lookup: CDR1 SGHRS, CDR2 YFSETQ. CDR3 sequence (DNA): TGCGCCAGCAGCTTGGAAGCAGGCGAAAACATTCAGTACTTC. It encodes CASSLEAGENIQYF.

The rearrangement links TRBV5-4 to TRBJ2-5; 8 bases agree with TRBD2. Germline V gene data show CDR1 as SGHNT and CDR2 as YYREEE (reference sequence). The V gene end was trimmed by 1 base and the J gene end by 4 bases; junction bases not matched to a gene: 6. The CDR3 totals 15 residues. Written as DNA, the CDR3 is TGTGCCAGCAGCTTGAGCGGGAGTGATGGAGAGACCCAGTACTTC. This gives the protein CASSLSGSDGETQYF.

The chain uses TRBV29-1 and TRBJ1-1; TRBD1 matches 9 bases. Looked up from germline, CDR1 is SQVTM and CDR2 is ANQGSEA. Losses at the gene ends were 1 base for V and 6 bases for J; bases not matched to a gene: 6. The length of the CDR3 is 14 residues. The CDR3 sequence: CSVEGQGTGSEAFF. In DNA, the CDR3 is TGCAGCGTTGAAGGCCAGGGGACAGGGTCTGAAGCTTTCTTT.

J is TRBJ2-1 and V is TRBV19; tentatively, D is TRBD2 (6 bases). The CDR3 covers 18 residues. Trimming shortened V by 3 bases and J by 0 bases, and 18 bases separated the two germline ends. Germline CDR1 and CDR2: LNHDA and SQIVND (reference sequence). Written as DNA, the CDR3 is TGTGCCAGTAGTATCGGGGGACCCAGTTACCCCTCCTACAATGAGCAGTTCTTC. This sequence encodes CASSIGGPSYPSYNEQFF.

This CDR3 is CASSSSDRGGYTF. Written as DNA, the CDR3 is TGTGCCAGCAGCTCTTCGGACAGGGGAGGCTACACCTTC. The rearrangement links TRBV6-6 to TRBJ1-2; 9 bases agree with TRBD1. Germline V lookup: CDR1 MNHNY, CDR2 SVGAGI (reference sequence). This CDR3 region has 13 residues. J gave up 8 bases and V 6 bases, and 7 bases lay outside the gene matches.